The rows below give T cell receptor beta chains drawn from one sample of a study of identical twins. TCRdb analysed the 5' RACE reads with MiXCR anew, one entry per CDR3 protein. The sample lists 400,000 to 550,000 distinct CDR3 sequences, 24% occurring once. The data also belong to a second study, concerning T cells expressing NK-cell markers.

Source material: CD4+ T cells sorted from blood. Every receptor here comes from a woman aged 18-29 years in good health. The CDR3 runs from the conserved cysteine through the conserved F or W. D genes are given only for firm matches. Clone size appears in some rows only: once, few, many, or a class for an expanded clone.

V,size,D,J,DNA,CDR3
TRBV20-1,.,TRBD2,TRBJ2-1,TGCAGTGCTAGAGAAACTAGCGGGGTAGATGAGCAGTTCTTC,CSARETSGVDEQFF
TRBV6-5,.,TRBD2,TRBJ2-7,TGTGCCAGCAGTTACTCGGCTAGCGGGGGCCTAACTTTCTACGAGCAGTACTTC,CASSYSASGGLTFYEQYF
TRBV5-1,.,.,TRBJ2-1,TGCGCCAGCAGCTTGTTGCAGGAGCGGAATGAGCAGTTCTTC,CASSLLQERNEQFF
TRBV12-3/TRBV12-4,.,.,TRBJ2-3,TGTGCCAGCAGTTGGGGGGTCATGCCCCACACAGATACGCAGTATTTT,CASSWGVMPHTDTQYF
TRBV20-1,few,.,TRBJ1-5,TGCAGTGCTAGTAGGGGGTATCAGCCCCAGCATTTT,CSASRGYQPQHF
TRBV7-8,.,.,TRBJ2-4,TGTGCCAGCAGCGCCACCAAAAACATTCAGTACTTC,CASSATKNIQYF
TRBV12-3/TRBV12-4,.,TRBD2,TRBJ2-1,TGTGCCAGCACTGATAGCGGGGGGGCCGAGGGTGAGCAGTTCTTC,CASTDSGGAEGEQFF
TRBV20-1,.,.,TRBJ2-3,TGCAGTGCTAGCCTAACCCCGGACACAGATACGCAGTATTTT,CSASLTPDTDTQYF
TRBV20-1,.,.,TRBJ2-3,TGCAGTGCTAGCGACACCTTGGACACAGATACGCAGTATTTT,CSASDTLDTDTQYF
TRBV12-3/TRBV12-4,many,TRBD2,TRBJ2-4,TGTGCCAGCAGTCCCGGGACTAGCGGTGGCATTCAGTACTTC,CASSPGTSGGIQYF
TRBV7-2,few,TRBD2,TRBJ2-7,TGTGCCAGCAGCTTAGGGACTAGCGTGTTTGTCGAGCAGTACTTC,CASSLGTSVFVEQYF
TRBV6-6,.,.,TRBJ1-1,TGTGCCAGCGCCCCCTGGGGGGGGACTGAAGCTTTCTTT,CASAPWGGTEAFF
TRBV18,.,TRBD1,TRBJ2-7,TGTGCCAGCTCACCATGGGACAGGGGTTTCGACGAGCAGTACTTC,CASSPWDRGFDEQYF
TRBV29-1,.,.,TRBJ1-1,TGCAGCGCTAAAGGGGAGACTGAAGCTTTCTTT,CSAKGETEAFF
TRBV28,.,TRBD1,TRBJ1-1,TGTGCCAGCAGTCCAGGGGGCACTCTCACTGAAGCTTTCTTT,CASSPGGTLTEAFF
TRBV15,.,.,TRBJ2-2,TGTGCCACCAGCTCCCAAGCGAACACCGGGGAGCTGTTTTTT,CATSSQANTGELFF
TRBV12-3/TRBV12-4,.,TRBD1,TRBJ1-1,TGTGCCAGCAGTTCTCAACAGGGGGCCACTGAAGCTTTCTTT,CASSSQQGATEAFF
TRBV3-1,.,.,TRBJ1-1,TGTGCCAGCAGCCAGTCTGGGGCTCGCACTGAAGCTTTCTTT,CASSQSGARTEAFF
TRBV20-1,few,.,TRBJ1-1,TGCAGTGCTAGAGATTTAGCAGCCAGAGGGAACACTGAAGCTTTCTTT,CSARDLAARGNTEAFF
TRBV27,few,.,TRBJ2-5,TGTGCCAGCAGTTTGGGCGGCCGGCCCCCAGAGACCCAGTACTTC,CASSLGGRPPETQYF
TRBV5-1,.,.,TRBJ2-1,TGCGCCAGCAGCCCCCGGCTAGAGTACAATGAGCAGTTCTTC,CASSPRLEYNEQFF
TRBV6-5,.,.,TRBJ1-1,TGTGCCAGCAGTTACGGCTTGGGGAACACTGAAGCTTTCTTT,CASSYGLGNTEAFF
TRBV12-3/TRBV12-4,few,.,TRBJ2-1,TGTGCCAGCACCCCGCGGCGGGCCAATGAGCAGTTCTTC,CASTPRRANEQFF
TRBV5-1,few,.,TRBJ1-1,TGCGCCAGCAGCTTGGGTACCGCAGGAATGAACACTGAAGCTTTCTTT,CASSLGTAGMNTEAFF
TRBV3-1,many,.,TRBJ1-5,TGTGCCAGCAGCCAAGTTCCGGGGCCGGGAGCCCAGCATTTT,CASSQVPGPGAQHF